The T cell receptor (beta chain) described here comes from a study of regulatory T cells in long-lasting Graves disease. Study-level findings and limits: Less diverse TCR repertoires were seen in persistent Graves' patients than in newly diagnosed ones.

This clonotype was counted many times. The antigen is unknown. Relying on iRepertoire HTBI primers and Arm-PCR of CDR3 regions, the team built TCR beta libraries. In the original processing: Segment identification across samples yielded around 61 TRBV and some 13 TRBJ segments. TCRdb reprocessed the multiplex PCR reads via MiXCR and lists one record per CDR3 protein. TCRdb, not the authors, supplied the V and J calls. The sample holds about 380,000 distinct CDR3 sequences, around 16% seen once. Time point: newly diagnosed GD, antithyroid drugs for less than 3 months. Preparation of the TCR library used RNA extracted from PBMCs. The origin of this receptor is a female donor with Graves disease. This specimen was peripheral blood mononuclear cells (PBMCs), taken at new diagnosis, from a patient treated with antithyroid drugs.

The CDR3 region has the DNA TGTGCCAGCACCTCACAGGTGTACACTGAAGCTTTCTTT. This codes for CASTSQVYTEAFF. The rearrangement joins TRBV6-1 to TRBJ1-1, with D possibly TRBD1 on 5 matching bases. From germline, CDR1 is MNHNS and CDR2 SASEGT. Trimming took 7 bases from V and 3 from J, leaving 12 bases between them. This CDR3 comprises 13 residues.